Below, 9 T cell receptor beta chains from the same sample are listed, as sequenced in a study of blood T cell repertoires in COVID-19. Measured with immunoSEQ multiplex PCR; TCRdb has only the in-frame clones, and not every one. This table holds fewer than 80,000 clones, around nine tenths found once. The specimen was peripheral blood. The receptors stem from a human donor in a cohort sampled during active COVID-19.

The chain links TRBV28 to TRBJ1-1; D is possibly TRBD1 (5 bases). The CDR3 has 13 amino acids. V was shortened by 8 bases and J by 3 bases, with 13 bases between the two germline ends. The V gene's germline CDR1 is MDHEN and CDR2 SYDVKM. For the CDR3, the DNA is TGTGCCAGCGAATCGGGAGGGGACACTGAAGCTTTCTTT. Its translation is CASESGGDTEAFF.

This clone turned up a few times. The gene calls are TRBV4-2 and TRBJ1-1; D call uncertain. The CDR3 has 13 residues. Trimming stripped 0 bases from V and 5 bases from J, with 7 bases between. From germline, CDR1 is LGHNA and CDR2 YNFKEQ. The CDR3 region has the DNA TGTGCCAGCAGCCAAGATCCCTCGACTGAAGCTTTCTTT. Translation: CASSQDPSTEAFF.

The gene calls are TRBV6-5 and TRBJ1-5; 8 positions agree with TRBD1. This CDR3 comprises 13 residues. V lost 7 bases, J lost 4 bases, and 3 bases stayed unmatched. CDR1 is MNHEY and CDR2 is SVGAGI in the germline V gene. The CDR3 region has the DNA TGTGCCAGCATGACAGGGGCTAATCAGCCCCAGCATTTT. Its protein product is CASMTGANQPQHF.

This chain links TRBV3-1 (or the pseudogene TRBV3-2) with TRBJ1-1, with unresolved D. The CDR3 is 13 residues long. The V gene lost 2 bases and the J gene lost 6 bases, with 10 bases spanning the gap. Germline V lookup: CDR1 LGHDT, CDR2 YNNKEL (reference sequence). In nucleotides, the CDR3 is TGTGCCAGCAGCCAATTGCGCCGGGCTGAAGCTTTCTTT. Amino acid sequence: CASSQLRRAEAFF.

This chain connects TRBV7-9 to TRBJ2-7; D may be TRBD1 (5 bases). The CDR3 covers 15 residues. Trimming removed 5 bases at V and 2 bases at J, with 16 bases between. Germline CDR1 SEHNR, CDR2 FQNEAQ (reference sequence). The CDR3 region has the DNA TGTGCCAGCAGCCTGGGTGAGACAGCTCCCTACGAGCAGTACTTC. Translation gives CASSLGETAPYEQYF.

The chain recombines TRBV14 with TRBJ1-1; D remains ambiguous. V gave up 3 bases and J gave up 4 bases, with 27 bases separating them. This CDR3 is 19 amino acids long. Germline V gene lookup returns CDR1 SGHDN and CDR2 FVKESK. This chain's CDR3 is CASSQRVAPLRERGTEAFF. The CDR3 DNA follows: TGTGCCAGCAGCCAGCGAGTCGCCCCTCTCCGGGAAAGAGGCACTGAAGCTTTCTTT.

The rearrangement uses TRBV5-1 and TRBJ1-4, with D possibly being TRBD1 (6 bases). This CDR3 comprises 14 residues. V was cut by 0 bases and J by 4 bases, with 7 bases left in between. Germline values: CDR1 SGHRS, CDR2 YFSETQ. CDR3 coding DNA: TGCGCCAGCAGCTTGGGACAGGATAATGAAAAACTGTTTTTT. Protein: CASSLGQDNEKLFF. Variable domain in full (rest from reference TRBV5-1 and TRBJ1-4): KAGVTQTPRYLIKTRGQQVTLSCSPISGHRSVSWYQQTPGQGLQFLFEYFSETQRNKGNFPGRFSGRQFSNSRSEMNVSTLELGDSALYLCASSLGQDNEKLFFGSGTQLSVL.

The chain couples TRBV3-1 (or the pseudogene TRBV3-2) to TRBJ2-7; D might be TRBD2 (5 bases). The germline V and J ends were trimmed by 0 bases and 0 bases, with 9 bases remaining between them. CDR1 is LGHDT, CDR2 YNNKEL, per germline (reference sequence). The CDR3 runs to 15 residues. This chain's CDR3 is CASSQDGGYSYEQYF. The CDR3 DNA follows: TGTGCCAGCAGCCAAGATGGAGGCTACTCCTACGAGCAGTACTTC.

This chain joins TRBV24-1 and TRBJ2-1; D is perhaps TRBD2 (6 bases). Germline-derived CDR1 and CDR2 are KGHDR and SFDVKD. The CDR3 loop spans 15 amino acids. V was trimmed by 4 bases and J by 7 bases, leaving 16 bases between them. The CDR3 spells CATSDPGTPSNEQFF. CDR3 DNA: TGTGCCACCAGTGACCCCGGGACTCCGAGTAATGAGCAGTTCTTC.